In its sample, the clone carrying this T cell receptor beta chain was seen once. The protocol was immunoSEQ multiplex PCR, while the TCRdb copy is restricted to in-frame clones and leaves out a portion. Among about 320,000 clones listed, 80% to 90% were seen once. This specimen comes from a study of shared clonotypes between healthy human individuals. Sequenced: memory CD8+ T cells sorted from blood. Subset reported: CD45RO+ cells pooled with CCR7-negative TemRA cells. The sequence was obtained from a man younger than 30 in good health.

The CDR3 reads CASSQDLAGGLSDTQYF. The CDR3 bases are TGCGCCAGCAGCCAAGATTTAGCGGGGGGGCTTTCAGATACGCAGTATTTT. The gene calls are TRBV4-1 and TRBJ2-3; 11 positions match TRBD2. Germline V lookup: CDR1 MGHRA, CDR2 YSYEKL. V was pared by 0 bases and J by 4 bases, with 6 bases of the junction left unmatched. There are 17 residues in the CDR3.